These T cell receptor beta chains were read from a single sample in a study of post-analysis software for immune sequencing data. TCRdb called the PCR reads again in MiXCR, with one record for every CDR3 protein. The sample carries a few hundred thousand distinct CDR3 sequences, about 38% recorded once. Sequenced input: blood. The receptor source for this set is a girl between 10 and 17 years old with multiple sclerosis. CDR3s include the opening cysteine and the closing phenylalanine or tryptophan. A D gene is named only where the DNA matches it firmly. Clone size, where shown, is once, few, many, or a class for clones that have expanded.

d_gene,j_gene,abundance,v_gene,CDR3nt,CDR3aa
.,TRBJ2-4,once,TRBV5-1,TGCGCCAGCCGCGAATCCTCAGGACTGGCAAACATTCAGTACTTC,CASRESSGLANIQYF
.,TRBJ2-5,many,TRBV7-8,TGTGCCAGCAGCTTAGCTCTAGGTAGCAAGGAGACCCAGTACTTC,CASSLALGSKETQYF
TRBD1,TRBJ2-1,.,TRBV5-1,TGCGCCAGCGGGACAGGGCGCTACAATGAGCAGTTCTTC,CASGTGRYNEQFF
.,TRBJ1-1,.,TRBV14,TGTGCCAGCAGCCAAGTATTCGGGAGGCTCACTGAAGCTTTCTTT,CASSQVFGRLTEAFF
.,TRBJ2-7,.,TRBV12-3/TRBV12-4,TGTGCCAGCAGCGGGGGACTGCCAACCTACGAGCAGTACTTC,CASSGGLPTYEQYF
.,TRBJ2-3,.,TRBV5-1,TGCGCCAGCAGTAGGATACCCACAGATACGCAGTATTTT,CASSRIPTDTQYF
.,TRBJ2-7,.,TRBV29-1,TGCAGCGTTGTGTCGGGCCCTACCTACGAGCAGTACTTC,CSVVSGPTYEQYF
.,TRBJ1-1,many,TRBV29-1,TGCAGCGTCCCGCAGGGGAACTTTCAAGCTTTCTTT,CSVPQGNFQAFF
.,TRBJ1-6,many,TRBV7-2,TGTGCCAGCAGCTTAGCGCGAAGTCGCAATAATTCACCCCTCCACTTT,CASSLARSRNNSPLHF
.,TRBJ1-2,many,TRBV27,TGTGCCAGCAGTCCCGACAGCCTAACGAACTATGGCTACACCTTC,CASSPDSLTNYGYTF
.,TRBJ1-5,few,TRBV6-5,TGTGCCAGCAGCTACAGCCTTTATAGCAATCAGCCCCAGCATTTT,CASSYSLYSNQPQHF
TRBD1,TRBJ2-5,.,TRBV15,TGTGCCACCAGCAGAGATCTGGCAGGGGGAGAGACCCAGTACTTC,CATSRDLAGGETQYF
TRBD2,TRBJ2-1,.,TRBV2,TGTGCCAGCATTCGGGGACTGACTAGCGGGAGAAATCTTGAGCAGTTCTTC,CASIRGLTSGRNLEQFF
TRBD2,TRBJ2-1,.,TRBV20-1,TGCAGCGCGAAGCGGGAGTGGGAGCAGTTCTTC,CSAKREWEQFF
TRBD1,TRBJ1-2,many,TRBV27,TGTGCCAGCAGTTTTTCCGGACAGGGCGGGTACACCTTC,CASSFSGQGGYTF
.,TRBJ2-5,few,TRBV6-4,TGTGCCAGCAGTGACTCGGCTGAAGCGGAGACCCAGTACTTC,CASSDSAEAETQYF
.,TRBJ1-4,.,TRBV5-1,TGCGCCAGCAGCTTGGTAGCAGACGGTGCAACTAATGAAAAACTGTTTTTT,CASSLVADGATNEKLFF